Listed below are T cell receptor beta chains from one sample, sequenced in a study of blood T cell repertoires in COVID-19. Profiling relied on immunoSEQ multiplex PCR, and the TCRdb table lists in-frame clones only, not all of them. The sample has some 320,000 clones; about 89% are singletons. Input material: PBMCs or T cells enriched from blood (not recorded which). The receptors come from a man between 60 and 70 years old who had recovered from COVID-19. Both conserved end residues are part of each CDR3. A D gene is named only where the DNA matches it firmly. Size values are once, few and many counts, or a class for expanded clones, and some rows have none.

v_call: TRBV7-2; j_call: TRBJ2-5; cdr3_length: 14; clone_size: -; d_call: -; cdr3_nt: TGTGCCAGCAGCTTAAGCGGAGTGGGGGAGACCCAGTACTTC; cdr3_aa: CASSLSGVGETQYF
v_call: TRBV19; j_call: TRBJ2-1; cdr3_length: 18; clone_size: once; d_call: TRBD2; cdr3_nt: TGTGCCAGTAGTAGTTGGAGAGAGCGGGAGAGCTCCTACAATGAGCAGTTCTTC; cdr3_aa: CASSSWRERESSYNEQFF
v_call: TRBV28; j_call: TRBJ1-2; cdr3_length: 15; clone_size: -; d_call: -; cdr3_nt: TGTGCCAGCAGTTTAAGAGGCAACGCTAACTATGGCTACACCTTC; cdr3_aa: CASSLRGNANYGYTF
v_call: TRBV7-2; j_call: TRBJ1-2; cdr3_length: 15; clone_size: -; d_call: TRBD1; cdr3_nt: TGTGCCAGCAGCCCCACCGGGACAGGGGGATCTGGCTACACCTTC; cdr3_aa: CASSPTGTGGSGYTF
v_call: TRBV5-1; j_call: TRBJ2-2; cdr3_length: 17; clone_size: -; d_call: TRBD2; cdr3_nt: TGCGCCAGCAGCACCCCTCCGGGACTAGAAAAAACCGGGGAGCTGTTTTTT; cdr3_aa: CASSTPPGLEKTGELFF
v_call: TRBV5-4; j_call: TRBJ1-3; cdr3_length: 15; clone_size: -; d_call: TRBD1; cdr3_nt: TGTGCCAGCAGTTGGACAGGGTCATCTGGAAACACCATATATTTT; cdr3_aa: CASSWTGSSGNTIYF
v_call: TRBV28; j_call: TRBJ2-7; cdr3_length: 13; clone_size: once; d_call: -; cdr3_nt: TGTGCCAGCAGTTTACGACAGCCCTACGAGCAGTACTTC; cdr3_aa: CASSLRQPYEQYF
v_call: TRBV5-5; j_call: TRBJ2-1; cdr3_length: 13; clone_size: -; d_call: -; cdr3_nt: TGTGCCAGCATCTGGACAGTCAGCAATGAGCAGTTCTTC; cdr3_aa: CASIWTVSNEQFF
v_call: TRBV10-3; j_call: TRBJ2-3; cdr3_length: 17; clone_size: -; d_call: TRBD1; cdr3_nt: TGTGCCATCAGTGGGCAGTACAGGGGGCCTAGCACAGATACGCAGTATTTT; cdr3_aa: CAISGQYRGPSTDTQYF
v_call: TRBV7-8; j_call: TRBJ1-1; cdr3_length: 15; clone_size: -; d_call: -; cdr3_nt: TGTGCCAGCAGCGCCAGACAGGTGGTGAGCACTGAAGCTTTCTTT; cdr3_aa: CASSARQVVSTEAFF
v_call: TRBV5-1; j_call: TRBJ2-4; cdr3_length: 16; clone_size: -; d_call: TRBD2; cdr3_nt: TGCGCCAGCAGCCCCTCACTAGCGGGAGGGGAAAACATTCAGTACTTC; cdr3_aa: CASSPSLAGGENIQYF
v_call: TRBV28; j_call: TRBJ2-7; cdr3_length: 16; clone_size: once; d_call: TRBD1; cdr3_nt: TGTGCCAGCAGTTTAATGAGGGGCAGGGGGTCCTACGAGCAGTACTTC; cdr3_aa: CASSLMRGRGSYEQYF
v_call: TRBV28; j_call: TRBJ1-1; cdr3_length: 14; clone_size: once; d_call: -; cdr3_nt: TGTGCCAGTTTTGGGGGGGGGATGAACACTGAAGCTTTCTTT; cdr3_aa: CASFGGGMNTEAFF
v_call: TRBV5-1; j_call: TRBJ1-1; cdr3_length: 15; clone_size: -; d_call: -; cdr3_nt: TGCGCCAGCAGCTTAAGTCACAGGGTGAACACTGAAGCTTTCTTT; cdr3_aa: CASSLSHRVNTEAFF
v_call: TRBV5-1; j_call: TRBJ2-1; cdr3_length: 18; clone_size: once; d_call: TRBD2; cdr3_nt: TGCGCCAGCAGCTTGGCCTTTCTAGCGGATTCCATCTACAATGAGCAGTTCTTC; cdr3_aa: CASSLAFLADSIYNEQFF
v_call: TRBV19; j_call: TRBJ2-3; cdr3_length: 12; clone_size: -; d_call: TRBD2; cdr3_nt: TGTGCCAGTAGTCCTCGGGAGGGATCGCAGTATTTT; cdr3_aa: CASSPREGSQYF
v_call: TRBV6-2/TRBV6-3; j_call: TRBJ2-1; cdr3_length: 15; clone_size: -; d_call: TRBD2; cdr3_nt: TGTGCCAGCAGTTACGTACTAGCGGGTTACAATGAGCAGTTCTTC; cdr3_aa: CASSYVLAGYNEQFF
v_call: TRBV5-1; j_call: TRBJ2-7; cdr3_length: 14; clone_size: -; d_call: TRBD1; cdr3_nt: TGCGCCAGCAGCCGCGGGACAGGGGTATACGAGCAGTACTTC; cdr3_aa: CASSRGTGVYEQYF
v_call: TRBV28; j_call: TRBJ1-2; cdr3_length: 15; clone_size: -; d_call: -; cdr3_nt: TGTGCCAGCAGGCCCCACGCTACAGGGTTCGGCGGCTACACCTTC; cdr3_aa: CASRPHATGFGGYTF
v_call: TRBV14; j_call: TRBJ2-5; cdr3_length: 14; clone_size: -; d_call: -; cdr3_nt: TGTGCCAGCAGCCTGCGGGATCTCCAAGAGACCCAGTACTTC; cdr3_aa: CASSLRDLQETQYF
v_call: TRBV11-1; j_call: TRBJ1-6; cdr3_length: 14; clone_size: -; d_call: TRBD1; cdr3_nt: TGTGCCAGCAGCTACAGGGGCTTTAATTCACCCCTCCACTTT; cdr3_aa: CASSYRGFNSPLHF
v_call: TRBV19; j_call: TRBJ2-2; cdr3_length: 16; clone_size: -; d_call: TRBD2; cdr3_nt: TGTGCCAGTAGTAAAGGACTAGCGGGAGCGACCGGGGAGCTGTTTTTT; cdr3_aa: CASSKGLAGATGELFF
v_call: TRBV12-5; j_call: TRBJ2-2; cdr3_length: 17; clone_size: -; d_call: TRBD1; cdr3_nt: TGTGCTAGTGGGTCTGGCATAGGGACAGGGAGGCCCGGGGAGCTGTTTTTT; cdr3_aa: CASGSGIGTGRPGELFF
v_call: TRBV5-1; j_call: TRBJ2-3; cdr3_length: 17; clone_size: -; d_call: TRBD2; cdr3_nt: TGCGCCAGCAGCTATGGTGGTCTAGCGGGGGCCACAGATACGCAGTATTTT; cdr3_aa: CASSYGGLAGATDTQYF
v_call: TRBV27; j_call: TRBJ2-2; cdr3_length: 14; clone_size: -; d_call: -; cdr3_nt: TGTGCCAGCATTTCGCTATCATCCACCGGGGAGCTGTTTTTT; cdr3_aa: CASISLSSTGELFF
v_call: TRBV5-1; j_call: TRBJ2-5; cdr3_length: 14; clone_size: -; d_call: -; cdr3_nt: TGCGCCAGCAGCGTACAGGGTGGGGAAGAGACCCAGTACTTC; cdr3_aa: CASSVQGGEETQYF
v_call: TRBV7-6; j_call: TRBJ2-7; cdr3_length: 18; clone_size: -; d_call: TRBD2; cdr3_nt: TGTGCCAGCAGCTTACGGCTAAGGACTAGCGTAAACTCCTACGAGCAGTACTTC; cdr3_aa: CASSLRLRTSVNSYEQYF
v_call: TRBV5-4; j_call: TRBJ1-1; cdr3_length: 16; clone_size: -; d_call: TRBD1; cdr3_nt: TGTGCCAGCAGCCCAGGAGGGACAGGAATGAACACTGAAGCTTTCTTT; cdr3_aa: CASSPGGTGMNTEAFF
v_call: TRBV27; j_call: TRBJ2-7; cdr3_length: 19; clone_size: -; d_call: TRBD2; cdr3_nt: TGTGCCAGCAGTTTAGCGGGACTTGTAGCGGGAACCAGAACCTACGAGCAGTACTTC; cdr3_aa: CASSLAGLVAGTRTYEQYF
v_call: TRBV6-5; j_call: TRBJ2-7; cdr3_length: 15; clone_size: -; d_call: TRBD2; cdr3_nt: TGTGCCAGCAGTTACCAAGCGGGAGTACCCTACGAGCAGTACTTC; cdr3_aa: CASSYQAGVPYEQYF
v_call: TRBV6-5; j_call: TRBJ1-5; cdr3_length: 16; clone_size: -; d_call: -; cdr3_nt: TGTGCCAGCAGTTACTCGGGTATCCAGGGCAGCCAGCCCCAGCATTTT; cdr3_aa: CASSYSGIQGSQPQHF
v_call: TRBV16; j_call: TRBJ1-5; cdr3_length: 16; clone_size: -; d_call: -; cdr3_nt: TGTGCCAGCAGCCCCCATGGGCAGGGACTGAGTCAGCCCCAGCATTTT; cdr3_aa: CASSPHGQGLSQPQHF
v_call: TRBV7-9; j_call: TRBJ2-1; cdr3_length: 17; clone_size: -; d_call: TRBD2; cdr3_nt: TGTGCCAGCAGCTTAGCGGCTAGCGGGAGGGTAGACAATGAGCAGTTCTTC; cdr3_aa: CASSLAASGRVDNEQFF
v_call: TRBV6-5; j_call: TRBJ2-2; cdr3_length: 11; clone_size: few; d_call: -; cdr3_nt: TGTGCCAGCACTTTCGTCGGGGAGCTGTTTTTT; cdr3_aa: CASTFVGELFF
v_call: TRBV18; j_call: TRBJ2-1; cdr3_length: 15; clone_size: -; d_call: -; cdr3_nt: TGTGCCAGCTCACCTGGGATCTTTGGGGCCAATGAGCAGTTCTTC; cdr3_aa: CASSPGIFGANEQFF
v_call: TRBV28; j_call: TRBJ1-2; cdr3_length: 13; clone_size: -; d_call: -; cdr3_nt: TGTGCCAGCAGTCCAGGGGACCGCTATGGCTACACCTTC; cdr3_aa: CASSPGDRYGYTF
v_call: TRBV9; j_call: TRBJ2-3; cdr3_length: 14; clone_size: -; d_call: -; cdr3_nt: TGTGCCAGCAGCGTCGCTAGCGGCACAGATACGCAGTATTTT; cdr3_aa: CASSVASGTDTQYF
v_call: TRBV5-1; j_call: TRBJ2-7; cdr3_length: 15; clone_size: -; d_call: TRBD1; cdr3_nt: TGCGCCAGCAGCTTAGGGGGCGGTCAGACCTACGAGCAGTACTTC; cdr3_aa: CASSLGGGQTYEQYF
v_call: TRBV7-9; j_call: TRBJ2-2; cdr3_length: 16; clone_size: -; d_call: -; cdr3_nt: TGTGCCAGCAGCACAACTCTAGAGTCGTGGACCGGGGAGCTGTTTTTT; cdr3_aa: CASSTTLESWTGELFF
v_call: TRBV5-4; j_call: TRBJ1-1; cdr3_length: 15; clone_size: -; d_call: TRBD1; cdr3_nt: TGTGCCAGCAGCCCTGGACAGGGATTAAACACTGAAGCTTTCTTT; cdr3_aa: CASSPGQGLNTEAFF